Here is one T cell receptor beta chain with its context. Repertoires were generated with immunoSEQ multiplex PCR, while TCRdb's copy carries only in-frame clones and drops some. The profile shows almost 55,000 clones, 70% to 85% of them singletons. This specimen belongs to a study of radiotherapy plus CTLA-4 blockade in lung cancer. The CDR3 is made up of 13 amino acids. Germline CDR1 reads MNHEY; CDR2 reads SVGAGI. The V end was cut by 7 bases, the J end by 3 bases, with 10 bases between. The clonotype was recovered from a human donor with non-small cell lung cancer who had a partial response to radiotherapy plus ipilimumab. The V gene is TRBV6-5, the J gene TRBJ1-5; D may be TRBD1 (6 bases). Specimen: peripheral blood, collected from a patient treated with radiotherapy plus ipilimumab. The CDR3: CASMGHSNQPQHF. Written as DNA, the CDR3 is TGTGCCAGCATGGGACATTCCAATCAGCCCCAGCATTTT.